This T cell receptor (beta chain) was identified during a study of T cell responses to AZD1222 COVID-19 vaccine (dated by TCRdb to the early 2020s). Background on the whole study: TCR sequencing was performed for 230 to 250 trial participants, of whom 200 to 210 were given two doses of AZD1222 and roughly 25 were given two doses of MenACWY control vaccine. Trial participants were enrolled by age into 18-55, 56-69 and 70-plus year subgroups, with roughly 160, 29 and 62 TCR-sequenced participants respectively.

What the time point label conveys for this sample: about 28 days (+/-7) after the second vaccine dose. The treatment or condition tag for this specimen amounts to: meningococcal conjugate vaccine given as trial control. The vaccinee samples were drawn from two UK trials, COV001 and COV002, one of which was a single-blind randomized controlled phase 2/3 trial testing AZD1222 (ChAdOx1 nCoV-19) in healthy adults. For TCRbeta chain sequencing, PBMC samples were collected from trial participants at day 0 and at day 28 after the second dose. Comments on this clone: What antigen it recognizes has not been identified. The record has no base qualities; no much larger clone is one base away.

Results the study describes overall, beyond this receptor: The vaccine-associated CD4 TCRs covered the entire spike protein, and the dominant responses fell in regions 160-218 and 743-854. Participants were mostly white British, with more females than males. The authors suggested clonal diversity may have been underestimated. The 56-69-year group was small, and its depth increase did not reach significance, likely because of low power. No day 14 peak-response samples were available, so repertoires were characterized only after the peak T cell response. Reportedly, close to half of the unique spike-specific TCRs recognized epitopes lying outside the regions that are mutated in the B.1.351 and B.1.1.7 variants. Conclusions about previously exposed vaccinees are limited, since just five or six AZD1222 recipients were seropositive for SARS-CoV-2 at baseline. After two AZD1222 doses, both the breadth and the depth of spike-specific TCRs were significantly higher than at day 0 and than in MenACWY recipients.

Trimming removed 5 bases from V and 3 bases from J; the gene matches leave 7 bases unexplained. According to the germline V gene (reference sequence), CDR1 reads MNHEY and CDR2 reads SMNVEV. The CDR3, cysteine through phenylalanine, is 14 amino acids long. Only the CDR3 DNA stays, 42 bases, in frame from base 1. The CDR3 regions of human TCRbeta chains were subjected to immunosequencing. Per the original workflow: Repertoire TCRs were checked for matches against a reference library of SARS-CoV-2-specific TCRs that had been generated using the MIRA antigen-specificity platform. Breadth was defined as the fraction of unique TCRs that were SARS-CoV-2-associated. Depth was defined as the fraction of total T cells that were SARS-CoV-2-associated. Using the MIRA data, each spike-specific TCR was assigned both to the spike region to which the TCR was reactive and to a CD4 or CD8 class. Log10-transformed breadth and depth values were compared by one-way ANOVA with Sidak's multiple comparisons tests. In TCRdb, the immuneACCESS table is reduced to in-frame sequences with V and J assigned. These tables do not hold every clone; where another copy was compared, an unresolved V gene accounts for under half, and the others remain unexplained. Clonal size and the V and J genes are those of that table, whereas D and trimming came from the DNA. The sample includes roughly 70,000 clones, with under 95% observed a single time. The ten largest clones take up 6.3% of the sample.

The V and J segments used are TRBV27 and TRBJ2-7; 7 bases in the junction line up with TRBD1. This TCR was sampled from an adult who received the MenACWY meningococcal vaccine as a control. This sample comprised peripheral blood, obtained 28 days after the second dose of the MenACWY control vaccine. The DNA reads TGTGCCAGCAGTCGACAGGGATCGAGCTACGAGCAGTACTTC. The resulting protein is CASSRQGSSYEQYF.